This T cell receptor (beta chain) was profiled in a study of technical replicates of blood from several donors. TCRdb's copy holds only in-frame clones and misses some; the assay was immunoSEQ multiplex PCR. The table has about 56,000 clones, over 90% seen once. The CDR3 has 15 residues. The germline V gene encodes CDR1 SGHAT and CDR2 FQNNGV. The V and J ends lost 2 bases and 2 bases respectively, with 10 bases between them. Sequencing was done on a sample of PBMCs. The chain couples TRBV11-2 to TRBJ2-1; D might be TRBD2 (6 bases). The receptor's source is a human donor in good health. Some clones in this sample may be carry-over from other donors' samples. Here the CDR3 reads CASSLSGSPYNEQFF. The DNA of the CDR3 is TGTGCCAGCAGCTTATCCGGGAGCCCCTACAATGAGCAGTTCTTC.